Presented here are 13 T cell receptor beta chains from one specimen sequenced in a study of shared clonotypes between healthy human individuals. The repertoire was sequenced with immunoSEQ multiplex PCR; TCRdb's copy has only in-frame clones and lacks some. The sample yields about 2.1 million clones, roughly 91% seen once. Terminally differentiated effector memory CD45RA+ cells were excluded by CCR7 positive selection of CD45RO-negative cells. The sequenced material came from naive CD8+ T cells from PBMCs. These TCRs come from a man aged 18 to 29 in good health. Some clones in this sample may be carry-over from other donors' samples.

The chain recombines TRBV5-5 with TRBJ1-2; D is unresolved. This CDR3 is built from 11 residues. The ends were cut back, 5 bases at V and 0 bases at J, with 2 bases in the middle. CDR1 and CDR2 (germline): SGHKS, YYEKEE (reference sequence). The CDR3 sequence: CASSANYGYTF. CDR3 DNA sequence: TGTGCCAGCAGTGCTAACTATGGCTACACCTTC.

The genes are TRBV2 and TRBJ1-2; tentatively, D is TRBD1 (5 bases). This CDR3 has 15 residues. In germline, CDR1 is SNHLY, CDR2 FYNNEI. Trimming shortened V by 6 bases and J by 5 bases, and 19 bases separated the two germline ends. CDR3 sequence (DNA): TGTGCCAGCAGGGAGGATCGGGGACTATGGTATGGCTACACCTTC. Translated: CASREDRGLWYGYTF. The full variable domain, its missing parts supplied by reference TRBV2 and TRBJ1-2, is EPEVTQTPSHQVTQMGQEVILRCVPISNHLYFYWYRQILGQKVEFLVSFYNNEISEKSEIFDDQFSVERPDGSNFTLKIRSTKLEDSAMYFCASREDRGLWYGYTFGSGTRLTVV.

The CDR3 coding sequence is TGTGCCAGCAGTGCCGGGCCTAGTCCTTACGAGCAGTACTTC. The encoded protein is CASSAGPSPYEQYF. The rearrangement joins TRBV9 to TRBJ2-7; D is uncertain. The CDR3 contains 14 residues. Trimming took 5 bases from V and 4 from J, leaving 16 bases between them. Germline CDR1 reads SGDLS; CDR2 reads YYNGEE. The complete variable domain, with remaining parts taken from reference TRBV9 and TRBJ2-7, reads DSGVTQTPKHLITATGQRVTLRCSPRSGDLSVYWYQQSLDQGLQFLIQYYNGEERAKGNILERFSAQQFPDLHSELNLSSLELGDSALYFCASSAGPSPYEQYFGPGTRLTVT.

The V gene is TRBV7-9, the J gene TRBJ1-6; the D gene is possibly TRBD1 (6 bases). The CDR3 spans 15 residues. Between the trimmed V and J ends, which lost 1 base and 7 bases, there was a span of 11 bases. Germline values: CDR1 SEHNR, CDR2 FQNEAQ (reference sequence). The CDR3: CASSLDGGANSPLHF. In DNA form, the CDR3 reads TGTGCCAGCAGCTTAGACGGGGGGGCCAATTCACCCCTCCACTTT. Variable domain in full (rest from reference TRBV7-9 and TRBJ1-6): DTGVSQNPRHKITKRGQNVTFRCDPISEHNRLYWYRQTLGQGPEFLTYFQNEAQLEKSRLLSDRFSAERPKGSFSTLEIQRTEQGDSAMYLCASSLDGGANSPLHFGNGTRLTVT.

Comment on this clone: Other DNA sequences in the same sample also yield this CDR3. The CDR3 DNA sequence: TGTGCCAGCAGCCCCAGGACCGGGGAGCTGTTTTTT. The encoded protein is CASSPRTGELFF. This rearrangement joins TRBV7-2 to TRBJ2-2, with D hard to call. Trimming cost V 5 bases and J 5 bases, with 6 bases left between them. The CDR3 sequence is 12 residues long. Germline values: CDR1 SGHTA, CDR2 FQGNSA.

This clone was detected a few times. This same CDR3 is encoded by further DNA sequences in the sample. The chain recombines TRBV7-2 with TRBJ2-7; D unclear. The CDR3 consists of 11 residues. V was clipped by 5 bases and J by 1 base, with 3 bases between them. Germline lookup yields CDR1 SGHTA and CDR2 FQGNSA. The CDR3 reads CASSLSYEQYF. As DNA, the CDR3 is TGTGCCAGCAGCCTATCCTACGAGCAGTACTTC.

For this clone: This CDR3 is also generated by other DNA sequences in the sample. This chain connects TRBV5-6 to TRBJ1-3; D is ambiguous. The CDR3 spans 14 residues. Trimming took 2 bases from V and 4 from J, leaving 10 bases between them. Germline V gene lookup returns CDR1 SGHDT and CDR2 YYEEEE. The CDR3 DNA reads as TGTGCCAGCAGCTTAGGAGGGTCCGGAAACACCATATATTTT. Translated: CASSLGGSGNTIYF.

The chain combines TRBV4-1 with TRBJ2-2; D is undetermined. V was pared by 4 bases and J by 6 bases, with 9 bases between. CDR1 and CDR2 (germline): MGHRA, YSYEKL. This CDR3 has 13 amino acids. The chain's CDR3 is CASSLLVAGELFF. The DNA of the CDR3 is TGCGCCAGCAGCCTCCTGGTGGCCGGGGAGCTGTTTTTT.

The chain couples TRBV7-2 to TRBJ2-1, with 9 bases lining up with TRBD1. J lost 4 bases, V lost 1 base, and 5 bases had no gene match. Germline V CDR1 and CDR2: SGHTA, FQGNSA. CDR3 size: 16 residues. Here the CDR3 reads CASSLVGTGNYNEQFF. The CDR3 nucleotides read TGTGCCAGCAGCTTAGTAGGGACAGGGAATTACAATGAGCAGTTCTTC.

J is TRBJ1-4 and V is TRBV6-1, with D tentatively TRBD1 (6 bases). Looked up from germline, CDR1 is MNHNS and CDR2 is SASEGT. The CDR3 is made up of 16 amino acids. V was trimmed by 3 bases and J by 8 bases, leaving 19 bases between them. CDR3 coding DNA: TGTGCCAGCAGTGACGCCCAGGGGAGGGGTTGGGAAAAACTGTTTTTT. Its translation: CASSDAQGRGWEKLFF.

This chain joins TRBV28 and TRBJ2-1; 9 bases fit TRBD2. The CDR3 length is 15 residues. From germline, CDR1 is MDHEN and CDR2 SYDVKM. V dropped 2 bases and J dropped 4; count of bases not matched to a gene: 3. In DNA, the CDR3 is TGTGCCAGCAGTTTACTAAGCGGGGGGTACAATGAGCAGTTCTTC. This codes for CASSLLSGGYNEQFF.

With regard to this clone: A much larger clonotype is one base distant, so this may be a read error. Additional DNA sequences in this sample encode the identical CDR3. This chain connects TRBV5-6 to TRBJ2-1, with TRBD1 identical over 8 bases. Per the germline V gene, CDR1 is SGHDT and CDR2 is YYEEEE. The CDR3 covers 12 residues. The V segment lost 3 bases and the J segment 7 bases; nucleotides outside the gene matches: 0. The CDR3 loop reads CASSWTGNEQFF. The CDR3 nucleotides read TGTGCCAGCAGCTGGACAGGGAATGAGCAGTTCTTC.

The V call is TRBV15, the J call TRBJ1-5; weak D call: TRBD1 (5 bases). The CDR3 is made up of 13 amino acids. The V end was cut by 1 base, the J end by 7 bases, with 8 bases between. Germline values: CDR1 LNHNV, CDR2 YYDKDF (reference sequence). The CDR3 sequence is CATSRARDQPQHF. The CDR3 DNA reads TGTGCCACCAGCAGAGCCAGGGACCAGCCCCAGCATTTT.